This T cell receptor beta chain was recorded in a study of blood T cell repertoires in COVID-19 (dated by TCRdb to 2020 to 2021). For the study in its entirety: Samples covering the acute and convalescent phases of COVID-19 were provided by collaborators in the United States, Italy and Spain. The material from the prospective study consisted of cDNA or gDNA derived from T cells, B-cell-depleted T cells, or PBMCs. The dataset comprised deeply sampled blood TCRbeta repertoires from subjects exposed to, actively infected with, or recovered from COVID-19. The repertoires were released in a freely available public database intended as a resource for research on the immune response to SARS-CoV-2. The samples were drawn from the first 160 participants of the ongoing ImmuneRACE study and from about 1,200 subjects provided by 6 global collaborators. A de-identified subject ID, COVID-19 status, age in years and sex were almost always included in the sample metadata. HLA class I and class II types, where available, came from metadata supplied by the sample provider rather than from assay-based typing.

About this clone: The antigen it recognizes is unknown. No base-level quality is on record; no much larger clone is a single base apart.

The investigation overall reported the following: The quantity of clinical and demographic metadata differed by source and by participant and was supplied without curation.

The immunoSEQ Assay, a bias-controlled multiplex PCR, was used to amplify TCRbeta CDR3 regions from genomic DNA. The study's own analysis went as follows. Within the assay, amplification of reference gene primers was used to estimate how many nucleated cells each sample contained. To quantify the absolute abundance of each unique TCRbeta CDR3 rearrangement, sequence reads were collapsed and filtered. For each sample, productive Simpson clonality was calculated by taking the square root of Simpson's diversity index across productive rearrangements. TCRdb stores this immuneACCESS table with in-frame sequences only. Part of the clones is absent; in the studies checked, under half of the shortfall reflects unresolved V genes, and no reason is known for the rest. V, J and clone size are those of that table, while D and trimming were read from the DNA. The sample table holds 91,000 or so clones, of which almost 85% were seen once. The ten largest clonotypes hold around 7% of the sample.

Each collaborating institution followed its own protocols to collect whole blood in K2EDTA tubes. For TCRbeta analysis, collaborators shipped samples in one of three forms: frozen whole blood, isolated PBMCs, or DNA extracted from either of those sample types. V ends up 5 bases short and J 0 bases short, with an unmatched junction base count of 4. Spanning cysteine to phenylalanine, the CDR3 consists of 16 amino acids. The entry retains the CDR3 DNA only, 48 bases that are in frame from base 1. The germline V gene supplies CDR1 SGHTA and CDR2 FQGNSA. This receptor chain uses TRBV7-2 and TRBJ2-3, with 11 bases aligning to TRBD2. The sequencing input was peripheral blood. The sequence was collected from a man aged 45-65 years with active or convalescent COVID-19. The DNA is TGTGCCAGCAGCCGTAGCGGGGGGGCCAGCACAGATACGCAGTATTTT. Translated, this gives CASSRSGGASTDTQYF.